These 20 T cell receptor beta chains came from one sample sequenced in a study of cytomegalovirus exposure and HLA in healthy donors. The PCR employed 60 Vbeta primers together with 13 Jbeta primers. Profiling relied on immunoSEQ multiplex PCR, and the TCRdb table lists in-frame clones only, not all of them. This table has some 130,000 clones, around 81% appearing once. The sequencing sample was made of PBMCs. The receptors come from a man between 18 and 35 years old in good health and CMV-seronegative.

The DNA of the CDR3 is TGTGCCAGCAGCTCCGGTGGACTGGGCGACTGGGCCAACGTCCTGACTTTC. As protein: CASSSGGLGDWANVLTF. This chain connects TRBV14 to TRBJ2-6, with D possibly TRBD2 on 5 matching bases. CDR1 and CDR2 (germline): SGHDN, FVKESK. The CDR3 extends over 17 amino acids. V lost 5 bases and J 5 bases, leaving 19 bases between the germline ends.

This chain uses TRBV28 with TRBJ2-1; TRBD2 is a possible D gene (6 bases). The CDR3 runs 15 residues. Trimming left V 7 bases short and J 6 bases short, with 19 bases between. CDR1 and CDR2 from the germline V gene are MDHEN and SYDVKM. The CDR3 protein is CASIDTRTTVNEQFF. The DNA for the CDR3 is TGTGCCAGCATCGACACCAGGACTACAGTCAATGAGCAGTTCTTC.

This chain uses TRBV30 with TRBJ1-3; possible D gene TRBD1, 5 bases. V lost 8 bases and J 4 bases, leaving 18 bases between the germline ends. The CDR3 contains 14 residues. Germline CDR1 and CDR2: GTSNPN and SVGIG (reference sequence). The CDR3 is CAAHRQLAGNTIYF. CDR3 in DNA: TGTGCCGCACATCGACAGCTGGCAGGAAACACCATATATTTT.

This clone has a handful of counts. At one end, the junction sequence differs from germline, possibly due to a read error. The chain combines TRBV5-1 with TRBJ1-4, with 9 bases matching TRBD1. The CDR3 sequence is 14 residues long. CDR1 and CDR2 from the germline V gene are SGHRS and YFSETQ. CDR3 sequence: CASRLDRGGEKLFF. CDR3 sequence (DNA): TGCGCCAGCAGGTTGGACAGGGGAGGTGAAAAACTGTTTTTT.

The rearrangement links TRBV6-6 to TRBJ2-2, with D possibly being TRBD1 (6 bases). Trimming pared 7 bases from V and 1 base from J, leaving 13 bases between. CDR3 length: 15 residues. The germline V gene has CDR1 MNHNY and CDR2 SVGAGI (reference sequence). CDR3: CASNSDRWNTGELFF. The DNA for the CDR3 is TGTGCCAGCAATTCAGACAGGTGGAACACCGGGGAGCTGTTTTTT.

J is TRBJ2-7 and V is TRBV29-1, with TRBD1 identical over 7 bases. Germline V lookup: CDR1 SQVTM, CDR2 ANQGSEA. This CDR3 is 13 amino acids long. The V and J ends lost 3 bases and 4 bases, in that order; junction bases with no gene match: 6. The CDR3 spells CSVDLGGRYEQYF. DNA for the CDR3: TGCAGCGTTGACCTAGGGGGCCGATACGAGCAGTACTTC.

V and J are TRBV21-1 and TRBJ1-4; the table names TRBD1, a call not compared with the DNA. TRBV21-1 counts as a pseudogene. The CDR3 is made up of 14 amino acids. CDR3 DNA sequence: TGTGCCCGGCCCCCCAGGGGGCTTGGGGAAAAACTGTTTTTT. Amino acid sequence: CARPPRGLGEKLFF.

V and J are TRBV7-2 and TRBJ2-3; 7 bases align to TRBD1. The V and J ends lost 8 bases and 6 bases, in that order; junction bases with no gene match: 11. Germline V lookup: CDR1 SGHTA, CDR2 FQGNSA. The CDR3 extends over 14 amino acids. CDR3: CASLQGSRRDTQYF. In DNA form, the CDR3 reads TGTGCCAGCCTACAGGGGTCCCGGCGGGATACGCAGTATTTT.

There are a few counts of this clone. The chain recombines TRBV9 with TRBJ1-3; D unclear. Looked up from germline, CDR1 is SGDLS and CDR2 is YYNGEE. This CDR3 has 15 residues. Between the trimmed V and J ends, which lost 0 bases and 4 bases, there was a span of 11 bases. For the CDR3, the DNA is TGTGCCAGCAGCGTAGATTGGAGAATAGGAAACACCATATATTTT. This encodes CASSVDWRIGNTIYF.

The J gene is TRBJ2-7, the V gene TRBV28; possible D gene TRBD1, 5 bases. This CDR3 has 15 amino acids. V was pared by 6 bases and J by 0 bases, with 15 bases between. Per germline, CDR1 MDHEN and CDR2 SYDVKM. For the CDR3, the DNA is TGTGCCAGCAGACCAAACTGGGGCGCCTCCTACGAGCAGTACTTC. Protein product: CASRPNWGASYEQYF.

The chain combines TRBV30 with TRBJ1-5, with a tentative D call TRBD1 (6 bases). Germline CDR1 and CDR2: GTSNPN and SVGIG (reference sequence). CDR3 length: 15 amino acids. Trimming removed 0 bases from V and 7 bases from J, with 16 bases in between. This CDR3 reads CAWSVRSGDLQPQHF. Written as DNA, the CDR3 is TGTGCCTGGAGTGTTCGGTCAGGGGATTTACAGCCCCAGCATTTT.

J is TRBJ2-1 and V is TRBV7-9; the match to TRBD1 covers 9 bases. This CDR3 contains 16 residues. From germline, CDR1 is SEHNR and CDR2 FQNEAQ (reference sequence). V shed 5 bases and J 2 bases; nucleotides not matched to a gene: 7. The CDR3 nucleotides read TGTGCCAGCAGCCCCCGACAGGGGGTAACCTACAATGAGCAGTTCTTC. Its translation is CASSPRQGVTYNEQFF.

In its sample, this clone was seen a few times. The rearrangement links TRBV5-4 to TRBJ1-5; 8 bases are a match to TRBD1. The germline CDR1 and CDR2 sequences are SGHNT and YYREEE (reference sequence). The V segment lost 0 bases and the J segment 7 bases; nucleotides outside the gene matches: 3. This CDR3 is 14 amino acids long. The CDR3 bases are TGTGCCAGCAGCTTGGTTACAGGGGGACAGCCCCAGCATTTT. It translates to CASSLVTGGQPQHF.

The genes are TRBV19 and TRBJ1-5; no clear D gene. The CDR3 spans 15 residues. Trimming stripped 7 bases from V and 6 bases from J, with 19 bases between. Germline V gene sequence: CDR1 LNHDA, CDR2 SQIVND (reference sequence). Here the CDR3 reads CASKEAGTWGQPQHF. The CDR3 DNA sequence: TGTGCCAGTAAAGAAGCGGGCACCTGGGGTCAGCCCCAGCATTTT.

This chain joins TRBV30 and TRBJ1-6; D not certain. This CDR3 region has 14 residues. V was pared by 0 bases and J by 7 bases, with 10 bases between. The germline V gene encodes CDR1 GTSNPN and CDR2 SVGIG (reference sequence). CDR3 in DNA: TGTGCCTGGAGTGTAAGGAGCTCGAATTCACCCCTCCACTTT. Amino acids: CAWSVRSSNSPLHF.

The J gene is TRBJ2-2, the V gene TRBV5-1; the D gene is possibly TRBD2 (5 bases). The CDR3 covers 14 residues. CDR1 is SGHRS and CDR2 is YFSETQ in the germline V gene. The V and J ends lost 5 bases and 5 bases respectively, with 13 bases between them. CDR3 protein: CASRITEGTGELFF. In DNA, the CDR3 is TGCGCCAGCAGGATAACCGAGGGTACCGGGGAGCTGTTTTTT.

The V and J genes are TRBV4-1 and TRBJ1-2, with unresolved D. The CDR3 loop spans 14 amino acids. Trimming took 0 bases from V and 1 from J, leaving 6 bases between them. CDR1 and CDR2 from the germline V gene are MGHRA and YSYEKL. For the CDR3, the DNA is TGCGCCAGCAGCCAAGAACCAGTTAACTATGGCTACACCTTC. This sequence encodes CASSQEPVNYGYTF.

The chain has TRBV7-9 and TRBJ1-5; D not resolved. This CDR3 comprises 15 residues. The germline V gene encodes CDR1 SEHNR and CDR2 FQNEAQ (reference sequence). The V and J ends lost 0 bases and 3 bases respectively, with 9 bases between them. The CDR3 loop reads CASSLASAVNQPQHF. The CDR3 nucleotides are TGTGCCAGCAGCTTAGCTAGTGCGGTCAATCAGCCCCAGCATTTT.

The genes are TRBV6-5 and TRBJ2-5, with no clear D. CDR3 length: 11 amino acids. The V gene's germline CDR1 is MNHEY and CDR2 SVGAGI. V was trimmed by 6 bases and J by 5 bases, leaving 7 bases between them. The CDR3 nucleotides are TGTGCCAGCAGAATAATGGAGACCCAGTACTTC. It is translated as CASRIMETQYF.

CDR3 sequence reads: CSVSGGVYNEQFF. Written as DNA, the CDR3 is TGCAGCGTTAGCGGGGGGGTATACAATGAGCAGTTCTTC. The chain is built from TRBV29-1 and TRBJ2-1, with 10 positions matching TRBD2. CDR3 length: 13 amino acids. Unmatched junction bases numbered 2, after V lost 5 bases and J lost 4 bases. The V gene's germline CDR1 is SQVTM and CDR2 ANQGSEA.